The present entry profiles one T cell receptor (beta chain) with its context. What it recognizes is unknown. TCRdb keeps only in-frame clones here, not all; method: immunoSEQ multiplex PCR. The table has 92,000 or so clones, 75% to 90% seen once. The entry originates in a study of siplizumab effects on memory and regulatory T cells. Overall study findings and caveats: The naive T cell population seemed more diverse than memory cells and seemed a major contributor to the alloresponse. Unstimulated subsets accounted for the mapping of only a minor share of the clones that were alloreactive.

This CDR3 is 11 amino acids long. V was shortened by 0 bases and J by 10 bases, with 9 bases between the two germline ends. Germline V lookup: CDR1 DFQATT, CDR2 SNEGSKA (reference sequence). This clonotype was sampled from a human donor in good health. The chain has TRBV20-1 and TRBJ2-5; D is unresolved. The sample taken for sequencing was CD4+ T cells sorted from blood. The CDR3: CSARDLVSQYF. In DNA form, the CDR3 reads TGCAGTGCTAGAGATCTTGTAAGCCAGTACTTC.